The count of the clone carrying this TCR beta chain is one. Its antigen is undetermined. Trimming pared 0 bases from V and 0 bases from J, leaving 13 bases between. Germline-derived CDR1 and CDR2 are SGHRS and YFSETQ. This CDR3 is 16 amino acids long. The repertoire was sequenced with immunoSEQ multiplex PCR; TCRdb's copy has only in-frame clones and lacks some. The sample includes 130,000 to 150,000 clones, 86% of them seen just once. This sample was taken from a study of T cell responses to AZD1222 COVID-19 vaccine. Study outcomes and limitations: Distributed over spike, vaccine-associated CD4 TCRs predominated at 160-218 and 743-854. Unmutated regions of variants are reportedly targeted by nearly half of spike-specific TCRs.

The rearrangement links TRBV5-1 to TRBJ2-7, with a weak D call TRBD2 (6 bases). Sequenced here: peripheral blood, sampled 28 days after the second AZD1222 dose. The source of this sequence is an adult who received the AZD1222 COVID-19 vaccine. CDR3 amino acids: CASSLGVAESSYEQYF. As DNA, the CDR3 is TGCGCCAGCAGCTTGGGGGTAGCGGAGAGCTCCTACGAGCAGTACTTC.